The 21 T cell receptor beta chains below come from one sample, sequenced in a study of blood T cell repertoires in COVID-19. Measured with immunoSEQ multiplex PCR; TCRdb has only the in-frame clones, and not every one. Of just over 300,000 clones listed, nearly 90% are singletons. Sequenced input: peripheral blood. The receptors here all came from a woman in her 30s with COVID-19, enrolled during active disease.

This rearrangement joins TRBV7-9 to TRBJ1-4; D is ambiguous. CDR1 is SEHNR and CDR2 is FQNEAQ in the germline V gene (reference sequence). This CDR3 is 17 amino acids long. V lost 4 bases and J 2 bases, leaving 17 bases between the germline ends. The CDR3: CASSSPLSGVTNEKLFF. The CDR3 bases are TGTGCCAGCAGCTCTCCCCTGAGCGGCGTCACTAATGAAAAACTGTTTTTT.

This clone was counted a few times. V and J are TRBV27 and TRBJ2-1, with 8 bases matching TRBD2. Looked up from germline, CDR1 is MNHEY and CDR2 is SMNVEV (reference sequence). The CDR3 spans 14 residues. With V trimmed by 3 bases and J by 7 bases, 5 bases remained unmatched. The CDR3 region is CASSFGGVGNEQFF. The CDR3 DNA follows: TGTGCCAGCAGTTTCGGGGGGGTTGGGAATGAGCAGTTCTTC.

The chain uses TRBV5-1 and TRBJ1-5; tentatively, D is TRBD1 (5 bases). The V end lost 4 bases, the J end lost 4 bases, and 15 bases lay between the germline ends. In germline, CDR1 is SGHRS, CDR2 YFSETQ. This CDR3 contains 15 residues. Here the CDR3 DNA reads TGCGCCAGCAGCAGGGCCCCTGGGGCGAATCAGCCCCAGCATTTT. Amino acids: CASSRAPGANQPQHF.

The CDR3 DNA reads as TGTGCCAGCAGCCAAGTCGGACAGGGGGCTGGCGCTTTCTTT. Protein: CASSQVGQGAGAFF. The chain joins TRBV14 to TRBJ1-1, with 11 positions matching TRBD1. CDR3 length: 14 amino acids. V gave up 1 base and J gave up 11 bases; unmatched junction bases: 6. CDR1 is SGHDN, CDR2 FVKESK, per germline.

This chain joins TRBV19 and TRBJ2-1; 8 nucleotides match TRBD1. The germline gives CDR1 LNHDA, CDR2 SQIVND (reference sequence). This CDR3 comprises 15 residues. Trimming took 9 bases from V and 4 from J; bases not matched to a gene: 11. The DNA for the CDR3 is TGTGCCAGCCGCCTTTCTGACAGGGGTTACAATGAGCAGTTCTTC. Translating gives CASRLSDRGYNEQFF.

The CDR3 DNA sequence: TGTGCCAGCAGCGGGTTACAGGGGTGGGGCTACACCTTC. Protein product: CASSGLQGWGYTF. The gene calls are TRBV9 and TRBJ1-2, with 7 positions matching TRBD1. Germline V gene sequence: CDR1 SGDLS, CDR2 YYNGEE. This CDR3 is 13 amino acids long. V dropped 3 bases and J dropped 8; count of bases not matched to a gene: 7.

The V and J genes are TRBV2 and TRBJ2-1, with TRBD1 identical over 8 bases. Per the germline V gene, CDR1 is SNHLY and CDR2 is FYNNEI. This CDR3 contains 15 residues. Trimming took 6 bases from V and 4 from J; bases not matched to a gene: 8. CDR3 loop: CASSTDRASYNEQFF. CDR3 sequence (DNA): TGTGCCAGCAGCACGGACAGGGCCAGTTACAATGAGCAGTTCTTC. Combining the CDR3 with reference TRBV2 and TRBJ2-1 gives the whole variable domain EPEVTQTPSHQVTQMGQEVILRCVPISNHLYFYWYRQILGQKVEFLVSFYNNEISEKSEIFDDQFSVERPDGSNFTLKIRSTKLEDSAMYFCASSTDRASYNEQFFGPGTRLTVL.

The chain joins TRBV3-1 (or the pseudogene TRBV3-2) to TRBJ2-5, with D maybe TRBD2 (7 bases). The germline CDR1 and CDR2 sequences are LGHDT and YNNKEL (reference sequence). The V gene lost 0 bases and the J gene lost 5 bases, with 16 bases spanning the gap. The CDR3 loop spans 16 amino acids. The CDR3 spells CASSQDPSGGRETQYF. In nucleotides, the CDR3 is TGTGCCAGCAGCCAAGATCCTTCGGGGGGCCGCGAGACCCAGTACTTC.

The V gene is TRBV7-9, the J gene TRBJ2-1; 9 bases agree with TRBD1. The germline V gene encodes CDR1 SEHNR and CDR2 FQNEAQ (reference sequence). The CDR3 consists of 14 residues. V shed 1 base, J shed 8 bases, and the junction held 3 bases outside the gene matches. Here the CDR3 reads CASSLGQGGHEQFF. DNA of the CDR3: TGTGCCAGCAGCTTAGGACAGGGGGGGCATGAGCAGTTCTTC.

CDR3 sequence: CASSTYSDSGEKLFF. As DNA, the CDR3 is TGTGCCAGCAGCACTTACAGCGACTCGGGGGAAAAACTGTTTTTT. The chain employs TRBV7-2 and TRBJ1-4, with unresolved D. CDR3 size: 15 residues. CDR1 SGHTA and CDR2 FQGNSA come from the germline V gene. V dropped 5 bases and J dropped 8 bases, with 18 bases sitting between them.

The V and J genes are TRBV28 and TRBJ2-2; D is unresolved. V lost 5 bases to trimming and J lost 6 bases, with 7 bases between them. Germline V gene sequence: CDR1 MDHEN, CDR2 SYDVKM. This CDR3 has 12 amino acids. As DNA, the CDR3 is TGTGCCAGCAGTCCGGTACCCGGGGAGCTGTTTTTT. It yields the protein CASSPVPGELFF.

Of note for this clone: Additional DNA sequences in this sample encode the identical CDR3. The chain combines TRBV28 with TRBJ1-5; no clear D. The CDR3 runs 13 residues. The V and J ends lost 3 bases and 0 bases respectively, with 3 bases between them. Germline V gene lookup returns CDR1 MDHEN and CDR2 SYDVKM. CDR3 nucleotide sequence: TGTGCCAGCAGTTTTAGTAGCAATCAGCCCCAGCATTTT. It specifies CASSFSSNQPQHF.

The CDR3: CASSLYRATNEKLFF. The CDR3 nucleotides are TGCGCCAGCAGCTTGTACAGGGCAACTAATGAAAAACTGTTTTTT. The chain employs TRBV5-1 and TRBJ1-4, with TRBD1 as a possible D gene (6 bases). The germline V gene has CDR1 SGHRS and CDR2 YFSETQ. V was cut by 1 base and J by 0 bases, with 7 bases left in between. The CDR3 sequence is 15 residues long.

The chain joins TRBV7-9 to TRBJ1-4; TRBD1 might be the D (6 bases). With 5 bases removed from V and 3 bases from J, the gap between germline ends came to 13 bases. The germline CDR1 and CDR2 sequences are SEHNR and FQNEAQ (reference sequence). The CDR3 runs to 15 residues. The CDR3: CASSLSQGSNEKLFF. Written as DNA, the CDR3 is TGTGCCAGCAGCCTGTCTCAGGGGTCTAATGAAAAACTGTTTTTT.

This clone was seen only once. The chain links TRBV4-1 to TRBJ1-6, with D possibly being TRBD1 (5 bases). This CDR3 has 21 residues. CDR1 and CDR2 from the germline V gene are MGHRA and YSYEKL. The V and J ends lost 4 bases and 5 bases respectively, with 30 bases between them. The CDR3 nucleotides are TGCGCCAGCAGCCCTCGTATTCAATCGGCGGGGCTCCTATACGATAATTCACCCCTCCACTTT. It specifies CASSPRIQSAGLLYDNSPLHF.

The genes are TRBV5-1 and TRBJ1-5; the D gene is possibly TRBD1 (5 bases). This CDR3 spans 18 amino acids. V was cut by 6 bases and J by 4 bases, with 26 bases left in between. CDR1 is SGHRS and CDR2 is YFSETQ in the germline V gene. For the CDR3, the DNA is TGCGCCAGCATAGAAGAGGGGCGGAGGGCAGGGAGAAATCAGCCCCAGCATTTT. Its protein product is CASIEEGRRAGRNQPQHF.

V usage is TRBV15 and J usage is TRBJ1-2; TRBD1 is a possible D gene (5 bases). Trimming pared 3 bases from V and 8 bases from J, leaving 22 bases between. The CDR3 has 16 residues. Per germline, CDR1 LNHNV and CDR2 YYDKDF (reference sequence). DNA for the CDR3: TGTGCCACCAGCAGGGAGCCGGGGGGAAGTCTGCGCGGCTACACCTTC. It encodes CATSREPGGSLRGYTF.

The chain is built from TRBV19 and TRBJ1-4, with 8 positions matching TRBD1. Trimming removed 6 bases from V and 9 bases from J; junction bases left unmatched: 9. CDR3 length equals 14 residues. From germline, CDR1 is LNHDA and CDR2 SQIVND (reference sequence). In DNA form, the CDR3 reads TGTGCCAGTAGACCGACAGGGGACGAAAAAAAACTGTTTTTT. Residues: CASRPTGDEKKLFF.

The rearrangement links TRBV4-1 to TRBJ2-1, with 10 bases aligning to TRBD2. This CDR3 has 17 amino acids. The germline CDR1 and CDR2 sequences are MGHRA and YSYEKL. With V trimmed by 4 bases and J by 5 bases, 11 bases remained unmatched. CDR3 DNA: TGCGCCAGCAGCCCCCTCTCCGGGACTAGCGCGGACAATGAGCAGTTCTTC. Its translation: CASSPLSGTSADNEQFF.

V and J are TRBV15 and TRBJ1-6; TRBD1 agrees at 7 bases. J gave up 9 bases and V 4 bases, and 6 bases lay outside the gene matches. Looked up from germline, CDR1 is LNHNV and CDR2 is YYDKDF (reference sequence). This CDR3 is built from 14 residues. Here the CDR3 reads CATSTRQGSSPLHF. The CDR3 DNA follows: TGTGCCACCAGCACCCGACAGGGTAGTTCACCCCTCCACTTT. The full variable domain, rest sourced from reference TRBV15 and TRBJ1-6, is DAMVIQNPRYQVTQFGKPVTLSCSQTLNHNVMYWYQQKSSQAPKLLFHYYDKDFNNEADTPDNFQSRRPNTSFCFLDIRSPGLGDTAMYLCATSTRQGSSPLHFGNGTRLTVT.

V usage is TRBV5-1 and J usage is TRBJ1-6; TRBD1 matches at 9 bases. The CDR3 consists of 15 residues. The V segment lost 7 bases and the J segment 4 bases; nucleotides outside the gene matches: 6. The germline V gene has CDR1 SGHRS and CDR2 YFSETQ. CDR3 sequence (DNA): TGCGCCAGCCAGACAGGGGGGATTTATAATTCACCCCTCCACTTT. Protein: CASQTGGIYNSPLHF.